The clone carrying this T cell receptor (beta chain) showed up just a few times. Each CDR3 protein is one row after TCRdb ran MiXCR on the RT-PCR reads. The table shows more than 600,000 distinct CDR3 sequences, with 13% to 15% occurring only once. The V gene lost 7 bases and the J gene lost 0 bases, with 13 bases spanning the gap. The CDR3 spans 16 residues. Germline-derived CDR1 and CDR2 are MNHEY and SVGAGI. Sequencing was carried out using memory CD4+ T cells from blood. This TCR was recovered from a female donor in good health, serving as a healthy control. The chain couples TRBV6-5 to TRBJ1-6, with unresolved D. CDR3 residues: CASKDRASSYNSPLHF. The CDR3 nucleotides read TGTGCCAGCAAGGACCGGGCGAGCTCCTATAATTCACCCCTCCACTTT.